This T cell receptor (beta chain) was identified in a study of blood T cell repertoires in COVID-19. Study-level information: Specimens from acute and convalescent COVID-19 originated in the United States, Italy and Spain. T cells, B-cell-depleted T cells, or PBMCs supplied cDNA or gDNA.

In the original processing: Quantification of nucleated cells was approximated via reference gene primer amplification. Sequenced by immunoSEQ multiplex PCR; TCRdb stores in-frame clones only, minus some. Clone size and the V and J calls come from that table; the DNA yielded D and trimming. This repertoire shows approximately 250,000 clones, approximately 86% found once; its top ten account for roughly 8%. Deletions cut 3 bases from V and 5 bases from J, with 16 bases between. The CDR3 consists of 14 residues. CDR1 and CDR2 from the germline V gene are SQVTM and ANQGSEA. This TCR derives from a man aged 40-49 years with active or convalescent COVID-19. The sequencing sample was made of peripheral blood. The rearrangement joins TRBV29-1 to TRBJ2-5, with D tentatively TRBD2 (5 bases). CDR3 residues: CSVEWPREMETQYF. The DNA of the CDR3 is TGCAGCGTTGAGTGGCCTAGGGAGATGGAGACCCAGTACTTC. The entire variable domain, with the rest obtained from reference TRBV29-1 and TRBJ2-5, is as follows: SAVISQKPSRDICQRGTSLTIQCQVDSQVTMMFWYRQQPGQSLTLIATANQGSEATYESGFVIDKFPISRPNLTFSTLTVSNMSPEDSSIYLCSVEWPREMETQYFGPGTRLLVL.